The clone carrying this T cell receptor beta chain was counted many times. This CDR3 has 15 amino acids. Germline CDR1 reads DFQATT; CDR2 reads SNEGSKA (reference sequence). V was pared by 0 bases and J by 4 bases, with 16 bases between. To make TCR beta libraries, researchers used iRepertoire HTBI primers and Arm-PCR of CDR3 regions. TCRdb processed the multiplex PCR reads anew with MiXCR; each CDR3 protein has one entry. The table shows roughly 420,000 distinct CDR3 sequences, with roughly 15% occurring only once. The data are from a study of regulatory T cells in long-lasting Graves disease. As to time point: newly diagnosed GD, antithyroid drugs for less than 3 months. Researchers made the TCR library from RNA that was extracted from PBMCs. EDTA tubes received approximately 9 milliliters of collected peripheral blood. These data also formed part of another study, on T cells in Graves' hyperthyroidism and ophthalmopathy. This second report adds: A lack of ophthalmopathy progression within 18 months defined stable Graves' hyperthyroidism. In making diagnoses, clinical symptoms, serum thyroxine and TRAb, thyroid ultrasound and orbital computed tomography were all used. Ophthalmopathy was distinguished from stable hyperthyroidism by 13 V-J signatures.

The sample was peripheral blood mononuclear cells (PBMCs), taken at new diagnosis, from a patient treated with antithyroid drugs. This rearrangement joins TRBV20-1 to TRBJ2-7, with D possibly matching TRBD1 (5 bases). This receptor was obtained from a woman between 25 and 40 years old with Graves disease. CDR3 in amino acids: CSARDRASSGYEQYF. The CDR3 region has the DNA TGCAGTGCTAGAGATCGGGCTAGTTCAGGGTACGAGCAGTACTTC.